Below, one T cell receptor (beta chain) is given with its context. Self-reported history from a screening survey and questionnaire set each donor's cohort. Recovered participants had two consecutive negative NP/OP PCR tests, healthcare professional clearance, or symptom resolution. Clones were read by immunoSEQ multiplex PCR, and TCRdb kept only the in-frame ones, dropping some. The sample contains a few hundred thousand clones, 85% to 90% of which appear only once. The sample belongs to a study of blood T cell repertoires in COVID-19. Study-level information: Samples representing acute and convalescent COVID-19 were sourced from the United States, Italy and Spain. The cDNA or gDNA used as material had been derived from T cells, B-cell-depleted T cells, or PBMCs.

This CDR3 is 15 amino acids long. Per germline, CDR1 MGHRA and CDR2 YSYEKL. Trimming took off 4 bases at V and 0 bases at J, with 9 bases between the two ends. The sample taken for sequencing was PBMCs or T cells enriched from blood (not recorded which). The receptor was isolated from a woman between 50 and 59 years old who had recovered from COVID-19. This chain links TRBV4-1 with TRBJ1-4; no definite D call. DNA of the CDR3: TGCGCCAGCAGCCCCGGAGAAACAACTAATGAAAAACTGTTTTTT. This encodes CASSPGETTNEKLFF.